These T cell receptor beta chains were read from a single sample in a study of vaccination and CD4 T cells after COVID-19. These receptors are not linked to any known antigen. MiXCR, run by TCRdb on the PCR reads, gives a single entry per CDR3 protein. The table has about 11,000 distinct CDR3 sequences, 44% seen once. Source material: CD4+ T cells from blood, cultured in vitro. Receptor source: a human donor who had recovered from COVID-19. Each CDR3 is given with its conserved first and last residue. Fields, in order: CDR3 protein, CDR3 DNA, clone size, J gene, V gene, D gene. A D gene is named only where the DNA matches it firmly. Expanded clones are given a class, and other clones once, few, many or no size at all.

CSALHTTYNEQFF | TGCAGTGCGCTTCATACAACCTACAATGAGCAGTTCTTC | NA | TRBJ2-1 | TRBV20-1 | NA
CSATGTGSSYEQYF | TGCAGTGCAACCGGGACAGGGAGCTCCTACGAGCAGTACTTC | NA | TRBJ2-7 | TRBV20-1 | TRBD1
CAWSVEGLNYGYTF | TGTGCCTGGAGTGTTGAGGGCCTCAACTATGGCTACACCTTC | NA | TRBJ1-2 | TRBV30 | NA
CASKAVGTGGVTTQYF | TGTGCCAGCAAGGCCGTGGGGACAGGTGGGGTCACTACGCAGTATTTT | NA | TRBJ2-3 | TRBV27 | TRBD1
CASSSLQRGSQETQYF | TGTGCCAGCAGTTCATTACAGAGGGGAAGTCAAGAGACCCAGTACTTC | medium-sized | TRBJ2-5 | TRBV27 | NA
CASSERGQGGATQYF | TGTGCCAGCAGTGAGAGGGGACAGGGAGGGGCGACCCAGTACTTC | few | TRBJ2-5 | TRBV6-1 | TRBD1
CASSSLSQRSYEQYF | TGTGCCAGCAGTAGCCTGAGCCAGCGCTCCTACGAGCAGTACTTC | few | TRBJ2-7 | TRBV6-1 | NA
CASRTATDTQYF | TGTGCCAGTAGGACAGCCACAGATACGCAGTATTTT | NA | TRBJ2-3 | TRBV27 | NA
CSASRNGNQPQHF | TGCAGTGCTAGCCGCAATGGCAATCAGCCCCAGCATTTT | NA | TRBJ1-5 | TRBV20-1 | NA
CASSPGQLNSPLHF | TGTGCCAGCAGTCCCGGACAGCTAAATTCACCCCTCCACTTT | NA | TRBJ1-6 | TRBV12-3/TRBV12-4 | NA
CASSFSGYNQPQHF | TGTGCCAGCAGTTTCTCGGGTTACAATCAGCCCCAGCATTTT | few | TRBJ1-5 | TRBV27 | NA
CASSTWTGGYGYTF | TGTGCCAGCAGTACCTGGACGGGGGGATATGGCTACACCTTC | NA | TRBJ1-2 | TRBV6-1 | NA
CASTRPGATYGYTF | TGTGCCAGCACTAGGCCAGGGGCCACCTATGGCTACACCTTC | NA | TRBJ1-2 | TRBV12-3/TRBV12-4 | NA
CSARVGVLETQYF | TGCAGTGCTAGAGTAGGGGTTTTGGAGACCCAGTACTTC | few | TRBJ2-5 | TRBV20-1 | NA
CAPGGQGENGYTF | TGTGCCCCCGGGGGACAGGGTGAGAATGGCTACACCTTC | few | TRBJ1-2 | TRBV21-1 | NA
CSARASGSYEQYF | TGCAGTGCTAGAGCAAGCGGATCCTACGAGCAGTACTTC | NA | TRBJ2-7 | TRBV20-1 | NA
CASSFAEGNTIYF | TGTGCTAGCAGCTTCGCGGAAGGAAACACCATATATTTT | NA | TRBJ1-3 | TRBV7-7 | NA
CASMDFGGPKGNTEAFF | TGCGCCAGCATGGACTTTGGGGGCCCGAAGGGGAACACTGAAGCTTTCTTT | NA | TRBJ1-1 | TRBV10-2 | NA
CASRRLAGGRNEQFF | TGTGCCAGTAGGAGACTAGCGGGGGGGCGAAATGAGCAGTTCTTC | few | TRBJ2-1 | TRBV19 | TRBD2
CSAMDAGTSAIGELFF | TGCAGTGCCATGGATGCCGGGACTAGCGCTATTGGGGAGCTGTTTTTT | NA | TRBJ2-2 | TRBV20-1 | TRBD2
CSARDRLETSNTEAFF | TGCAGTGCTAGAGATCGGCTAGAGACATCCAACACTGAAGCTTTCTTT | large | TRBJ1-1 | TRBV20-1 | NA
CAALYKGNPGSVHGYTF | TGTGCCGCGTTATATAAAGGGAATCCGGGATCGGTCCATGGCTACACCTTC | NA | TRBJ1-2 | TRBV6-4 | NA
CASSYVGGWYQETQYF | TGTGCCAGCAGTTACGTCGGGGGGTGGTACCAAGAGACCCAGTACTTC | NA | TRBJ2-5 | TRBV6-2/TRBV6-3 | TRBD2
CASSLSLSSYNSPLHF | TGTGCCAGCAGCTTATCACTTAGCTCCTATAATTCACCCCTCCACTTT | NA | TRBJ1-6 | TRBV7-2 | NA
CASSLDGSGANVLTF | TGTGCCAGCAGCTTAGATGGCTCTGGGGCCAACGTCCTGACTTTC | NA | TRBJ2-6 | TRBV7-9 | NA
CASSPELGGQFF | TGTGCCAGCAGCCCAGAGCTGGGGGGGCAGTTCTTC | few | TRBJ2-1 | TRBV7-2 | NA
CASREWGPDTQYF | TGCGCCAGCAGAGAATGGGGGCCAGATACGCAGTATTTT | few | TRBJ2-3 | TRBV10-1 | NA
CSLKQAMEETQYF | TGCAGTCTTAAACAGGCGATGGAAGAGACCCAGTACTTC | once | TRBJ2-5 | TRBV20-1 | NA
CASSRRERPYEQYF | TGTGCCAGCAGCCGCAGGGAACGCCCTTACGAGCAGTACTTC | NA | TRBJ2-7 | TRBV7-9 | NA
CASSAMGRFEHF | TGTGCCAGCAGTGCGATGGGGCGGTTCGAGCATTTT | NA | TRBJ1-5 | TRBV6-1 | NA
CASSVHKSGNTIYF | TGTGCCAGCAGTGTACATAAATCTGGAAACACCATATATTTT | once | TRBJ1-3 | TRBV6-1 | NA
CASANGGHLFGNTIYF | TGTGCCAGCGCGAACGGCGGCCATCTATTTGGAAACACCATATATTTT | medium-sized | TRBJ1-3 | TRBV6-1 | NA
CASSLDGTGYGYTF | TGTGCCAGCAGCTTGGACGGCACCGGCTATGGCTACACCTTC | few | TRBJ1-2 | TRBV6-1 | NA
CASSLSLVPPFYEQYF | TGTGCCAGCAGTTTATCACTCGTCCCTCCGTTCTACGAGCAGTACTTC | NA | TRBJ2-7 | TRBV27 | NA
CASRKSTYEQYF | TGTGCCAGCCGAAAATCGACCTACGAGCAGTACTTC | few | TRBJ2-7 | TRBV6-2/TRBV6-3 | NA
CATFRDRGSDTQYF | TGTGCCACATTCCGGGACAGGGGGTCAGATACGCAGTATTTT | NA | TRBJ2-3 | TRBV2 | TRBD1
CASSIARRGDQPQHF | TGTGCCAGTAGTATTGCGCGCCGGGGTGATCAGCCCCAGCATTTT | NA | TRBJ1-5 | TRBV19 | NA
CASSEVSPPGLARNEQFF | TGTGCCAGCAGTGAAGTATCTCCTCCGGGACTAGCACGCAATGAGCAGTTCTTC | once | TRBJ2-1 | TRBV2 | TRBD2
CASSRPGSGGLETQYF | TGTGCCAGCAGTCGACCGGGGAGCGGGGGCTTAGAGACCCAGTACTTC | NA | TRBJ2-5 | TRBV2 | TRBD2
CSAAGTGGNNGYTF | TGCAGTGCGGCTGGGACAGGGGGCAACAATGGCTACACCTTC | few | TRBJ1-2 | TRBV20-1 | TRBD1
CASSLDLGQPQHF | TGTGCCAGCAGCTTAGATCTGGGCCAGCCCCAGCATTTT | NA | TRBJ1-5 | TRBV7-2 | NA
CASSEVGGQGYGYTF | TGTGCCAGCAGTGAAGTCGGGGGACAGGGCTATGGCTACACCTTC | few | TRBJ1-2 | TRBV6-1 | TRBD1
CTSSQAPGPDNYGYTF | TGCACCAGCAGCCAAGCTCCGGGACCGGACAACTATGGCTACACCTTC | NA | TRBJ1-2 | TRBV1 | NA
CATSREGPERGTLHF | TGTGCCACCAGCAGAGAGGGACCGGAGAGAGGAACCCTCCACTTT | NA | TRBJ1-6 | TRBV15 | NA
CAWSGLVMGTQYF | TGTGCCTGGAGTGGTCTTGTGATGGGGACCCAGTACTTC | NA | TRBJ2-5 | TRBV30 | NA
CSATRPGLSQETQYF | TGCAGTGCTACGAGGCCGGGACTCAGCCAAGAGACCCAGTACTTC | NA | TRBJ2-5 | TRBV20-1 | NA
CASSETGLEGETQYF | TGCGCCAGCAGTGAGACGGGGTTGGAGGGGGAGACCCAGTACTTC | NA | TRBJ2-5 | TRBV10-2 | NA
CATSDGDSGRYGEQFF | TGTGCCACCAGTGATGGGGATAGCGGGAGGTATGGTGAGCAGTTCTTC | few | TRBJ2-1 | TRBV24-1 | TRBD2
CSALTWETQYF | TGCAGTGCTCTGACTTGGGAGACCCAGTACTTC | few | TRBJ2-5 | TRBV20-1 | NA
CASSRSGGVYGYTF | TGTGCCAGCAGTCGCTCCGGGGGCGTCTATGGCTACACCTTC | once | TRBJ1-2 | TRBV6-1 | NA
CASSFAQGVVTDTQYF | TGTGCCAGCAGCTTTGCCCAGGGGGTCGTCACAGATACGCAGTATTTT | NA | TRBJ2-3 | TRBV12-1 | NA